The 25 T cell receptor beta chains in this list originate from one sample, sequenced in a study of sequential checkpoint blockade in melanoma. The protocol was immunoSEQ multiplex PCR, while the TCRdb copy is restricted to in-frame clones and leaves out a portion. This table holds over 4,500 clones, less than 75% found once. Noted treatment: randomized to nivolumab then ipilimumab (arm A) or the reverse (arm B). The source was CD8+ T cells sorted from blood (inferred from file names), collected from a patient given nivolumab and ipilimumab in sequence. These receptors originate from a human donor with melanoma.

This clone was observed a few times. The chain employs TRBV29-1 and TRBJ2-1; 11 bases agree with TRBD1. The junction had 8 bases not matched to a gene; V was cut back by 7 bases and J by 9 bases. The CDR3 totals 13 residues. In germline, CDR1 is SQVTM, CDR2 ANQGSEA. The CDR3, as DNA: TGCAGCGCCCCGGGACAGGGGGTAAGTGAGCAGTTCTTC. Amino acid sequence: CSAPGQGVSEQFF.

V and J are TRBV19 and TRBJ2-2; 9 positions match TRBD2. Looked up from germline, CDR1 is LNHDA and CDR2 is SQIVND (reference sequence). Losses at the gene ends were 6 bases for V and 0 bases for J; bases not matched to a gene: 8. The CDR3 loop spans 17 amino acids. Here the CDR3 DNA reads TGTGCCAGTAGCCTGACTAGCGGATACGCGAACACCGGGGAGCTGTTTTTT. This translates into CASSLTSGYANTGELFF.

This clone was seen only a few times. The chain joins TRBV5-6 to TRBJ2-2; no definite D call. Per the germline V gene, CDR1 is SGHDT and CDR2 is YYEEEE. The CDR3 extends over 15 amino acids. Deletions cut 6 bases from V and 8 bases from J, with 20 bases between. CDR3 nucleotides: TGTGCCAGCACCCCCACCCCCTCTAAACAGGGGGAGCTGTTTTTT. It codes for CASTPTPSKQGELFF.

This clone was observed a single time. In DNA, the CDR3 is TGTGCCAGCAGCTTCTCAGGACAGGGTGAGGCTGGCTACACCTTC. It specifies CASSFSGQGEAGYTF. The gene calls are TRBV7-2 and TRBJ1-2; 8 bases agree with TRBD1. The CDR3 spans 15 residues. After removal of 3 bases from V and 7 bases from J, the junction contained 10 bases not matched to a gene. The germline V gene encodes CDR1 SGHTA and CDR2 FQGNSA.

The chain has TRBV6-5 and TRBJ1-1, with no clear D. Trimming stripped 8 bases from V and 0 bases from J, with 16 bases between. The CDR3 runs 15 residues. Germline CDR1 is MNHEY and CDR2 is SVGAGI. The CDR3, as DNA: TGTGCCAGCTGTAACCAGCGGGTCATGAACACTGAAGCTTTCTTT. It translates to CASCNQRVMNTEAFF.

The rearrangement links TRBV5-8 to TRBJ2-3; TRBD2 might be the D (6 bases). This CDR3 spans 15 amino acids. Trimming pared 5 bases from V and 4 bases from J, leaving 17 bases between. Germline lookup yields CDR1 SGHTS and CDR2 YDEGEE. The CDR3 protein is CASSPVGGGADTQYF. CDR3 in DNA: TGTGCCAGCAGTCCTGTCGGGGGTGGGGCAGATACGCAGTATTTT.

This rearrangement joins TRBV6-1 to TRBJ1-5; 7 nucleotides agree with TRBD1. This CDR3 has 13 amino acids. Trimming took 7 bases from V and 4 from J; bases not matched to a gene: 4. Germline CDR1 is MNHNS and CDR2 is SASEGT. In DNA form, the CDR3 reads TGTGCCAGCAAACAGGGGTTAAATCAGCCCCAGCATTTT. This encodes CASKQGLNQPQHF.

This clone was detected only a few times. The gene calls are TRBV28 and TRBJ2-3; D might be TRBD1 (6 bases). Trimming shortened V by 8 bases and J by 4 bases, and 19 bases separated the two germline ends. The CDR3 has 15 residues. Per the germline V gene, CDR1 is MDHEN and CDR2 is SYDVKM. CDR3 nucleotides: TGTGCCAGCGGACTTACAGGGAATCGGGCAGATACGCAGTATTTT. Protein product: CASGLTGNRADTQYF.

V is TRBV4-3 and J is TRBJ1-4, with TRBD1 identical over 10 bases. The length of the CDR3 is 16 residues. Losses at the gene ends were 1 base for V and 6 bases for J; bases not matched to a gene: 5. Per germline, CDR1 LGHNA and CDR2 YSLEER. For the CDR3, the DNA is TGCGCCAGCAGCCAAGGTACCGGGACAGGGGATGAAAAACTGTTTTTT. As protein: CASSQGTGTGDEKLFF.

The chain carries TRBV6-5 and TRBJ2-3; 8 bases fit TRBD2. The J segment lost 4 bases and the V segment lost 9 bases, leaving 6 bases of the junction unmatched. The CDR3 sequence is 13 residues long. Germline V CDR1 and CDR2: MNHEY, SVGAGI. CDR3 sequence (DNA): TGTGCCAGTACGGGGGGGCAGGCAGATACGCAGTATTTT. Its protein product is CASTGGQADTQYF.

V is TRBV7-9 and J is TRBJ2-4; 10 bases match TRBD1. J gave up 0 bases and V 4 bases, and 12 bases lay outside the gene matches. CDR3 length equals 19 residues. Germline V lookup: CDR1 SEHNR, CDR2 FQNEAQ (reference sequence). CDR3 sequence (DNA): TGTGCCAGCAGCTATCAACCGGGACAGGGGTCAGGAGCCAAAAACATTCAGTACTTC. Translating it yields CASSYQPGQGSGAKNIQYF. The full variable domain, with the rest looked up from reference TRBV7-9 and TRBJ2-4, is DTGVSQNPRHKITKRGQNVTFRCDPISEHNRLYWYRQTLGQGPEFLTYFQNEAQLEKSRLLSDRFSAERPKGSFSTLEIQRTEQGDSAMYLCASSYQPGQGSGAKNIQYFGAGTRLSVL.

A single count supports this clone. V usage is TRBV6-1 and J usage is TRBJ2-7, with 10 bases matching TRBD1. Germline V gene data show CDR1 as MNHNS and CDR2 as SASEGT. CDR3 length: 13 amino acids. The V and J ends lost 6 bases and 6 bases, in that order; junction bases with no gene match: 5. The CDR3 region is CASRGQGYREQYF. DNA for the CDR3: TGTGCCAGCAGGGGACAGGGGTATCGCGAGCAGTACTTC.

This clone has more than one count but fewer than ten. V and J are TRBV4-1 and TRBJ1-5; maybe TRBD1 (5 bases). V lost 0 bases and J 4 bases, leaving 10 bases between the germline ends. From germline, CDR1 is MGHRA and CDR2 YSYEKL. This CDR3 is 15 amino acids long. CDR3 bases: TGCGCCAGCAGCCAAGAACGGGGGACTAATCAGCCCCAGCATTTT. Protein sequence: CASSQERGTNQPQHF.

V usage is TRBV9 and J usage is TRBJ2-3; D is perhaps TRBD2 (6 bases). Per the germline V gene, CDR1 is SGDLS and CDR2 is YYNGEE. The V end lost 0 bases, the J end lost 1 base, and 9 bases lay between the germline ends. The CDR3 consists of 15 residues. Written as DNA, the CDR3 is TGTGCCAGCAGCGTAGTAGCGGCAGGCACAGATACGCAGTATTTT. It is translated as CASSVVAAGTDTQYF. The variable domain in full, with the rest retrieved from reference TRBV9 and TRBJ2-3, is DSGVTQTPKHLITATGQRVTLRCSPRSGDLSVYWYQQSLDQGLQFLIQYYNGEERAKGNILERFSAQQFPDLHSELNLSSLELGDSALYFCASSVVAAGTDTQYFGPGTRLTVL.

The rearrangement uses TRBV7-3 and TRBJ2-3, with TRBD2 identical over 13 bases. Germline V gene sequence: CDR1 SGHTA, CDR2 FQGTGA. This CDR3 has 16 residues. V lost 5 bases to trimming and J lost 3 bases; unmatched junction nucleotides: 5. CDR3 sequence (DNA): TGTGCCAGCAGCCCAACTAGCGGGGGGGTGACAGATACGCAGTATTTT. This encodes CASSPTSGGVTDTQYF.

The table lists this clone with a few counts. The chain uses TRBV9 and TRBJ1-2; D unclear. The CDR3 length is 13 residues. The germline V and J ends were trimmed by 2 bases and 4 bases, with 9 bases remaining between them. Germline lookup yields CDR1 SGDLS and CDR2 YYNGEE. CDR3 coding DNA: TGTGCCAGCAGCGTGGCGGACTCCTATGGCTACACCTTC. This sequence encodes CASSVADSYGYTF.

The sample holds a few counts of this clone. The genes are TRBV7-9 and TRBJ2-6, with 8 positions matching TRBD2. Per germline, CDR1 SEHNR and CDR2 FQNEAQ (reference sequence). J gave up 2 bases and V 8 bases, and 5 bases lay outside the gene matches. The CDR3 extends over 15 amino acids. The CDR3 is CASLSGGPGANVLTF. The CDR3 DNA reads as TGTGCCAGCCTTTCGGGGGGGCCTGGGGCCAACGTCCTGACTTTC.

The chain uses TRBV7-9 and TRBJ2-7; 7 bases align to TRBD2. The CDR3 runs to 15 residues. Per the germline V gene, CDR1 is SEHNR and CDR2 is FQNEAQ (reference sequence). V trimming: 5 bases; J trimming: 0 bases; junction bases outside the gene matches: 7. DNA of the CDR3: TGTGCCAGCAGCCCCCTCGGGGGGAACTCCTACGAGCAGTACTTC. This codes for CASSPLGGNSYEQYF.

The chain carries TRBV29-1 and TRBJ1-2; possibly TRBD1 for D (5 bases). Trimming took 0 bases from V and 4 from J, leaving 15 bases between them. Germline V gene sequence: CDR1 SQVTM, CDR2 ANQGSEA. The CDR3 covers 15 residues. This chain's CDR3 is CSVEEAAGLSYGYTF. DNA for the CDR3: TGCAGCGTTGAAGAGGCGGCGGGGCTCAGCTATGGCTACACCTTC.

The chain joins TRBV10-1 to TRBJ1-2, with TRBD1 identical over 7 bases. Trimming at V came to 4 bases and at J to 4 bases, leaving 6 bases not matched to a gene. Germline V lookup: CDR1 WNHNN, CDR2 SYGVQD (reference sequence). CDR3 size: 14 residues. The CDR3 coding sequence is TGCGCCAGCAGTGGGGGGACAGCATCCTATGGCTACACCTTC. Protein: CASSGGTASYGYTF.

V is TRBV15 and J is TRBJ1-4, with D possibly matching TRBD1 (5 bases). The CDR3 is 15 residues long. In germline, CDR1 is LNHNV, CDR2 YYDKDF (reference sequence). The V and J ends lost 5 bases and 11 bases respectively, with 21 bases between them. In DNA form, the CDR3 reads TGTGCCACCAGCGTAGGGACTCACATATCCGGGAAACTGTTTTTT. Its protein is CATSVGTHISGKLFF.

The V gene is TRBV2, the J gene TRBJ2-7; 9 bases map to TRBD2. Germline V gene lookup returns CDR1 SNHLY and CDR2 FYNNEI. CDR3 length equals 15 residues. Germline trimming cut 2 bases from V and 4 bases from J; bases unmatched to any gene: 6. The CDR3 loop is CASSERRGGTYEQYF. As DNA, the CDR3 is TGTGCCAGCAGTGAACGGCGGGGGGGTACATACGAGCAGTACTTC.

The genes are TRBV10-3 and TRBJ2-7; possible D gene TRBD1, 5 bases. The CDR3 consists of 14 residues. Trimming took off 0 bases at V and 6 bases at J, with 12 bases between the two ends. Germline V gene data show CDR1 as ENHRY and CDR2 as SYGVKD. CDR3 region: CAISESAGSSEQYF. DNA of the CDR3: TGTGCCATCAGTGAGTCCGCAGGGTCGAGCGAGCAGTACTTC.

This clone was detected once. The rearrangement uses TRBV19 and TRBJ1-2; the D is unclear. CDR1 is LNHDA and CDR2 is SQIVND in the germline V gene (reference sequence). The CDR3 spans 14 residues. V was shortened by 6 bases and J by 7 bases, with 18 bases between the two germline ends. DNA of the CDR3: TGTGCCAGTAGAGAGGTCCTCACCAGTCTTGGCTACACCTTC. Translation: CASREVLTSLGYTF.

This clone was seen only a few times. The chain is built from TRBV27 and TRBJ2-7; D remains unclear. The CDR3 sequence is 14 residues long. CDR1 and CDR2 from the germline V gene are MNHEY and SMNVEV (reference sequence). V lost 2 bases to trimming and J lost 1 base, with 9 bases between them. CDR3 in amino acids: CASSLGVTSYEQYF. The CDR3 bases are TGTGCCAGCAGTTTAGGAGTTACGTCCTACGAGCAGTACTTC.